The 20 T cell receptor beta chains presented below share a single source sample, sequenced in a study of early T cells in non-severe SARS-CoV-2 infection. TCRdb processed the 5' RACE reads anew with MiXCR; each CDR3 protein has one entry. Of about 43,000 distinct CDR3 sequences in the sample, 11% were seen once. Source material: whole blood. The receptor source for this set is an adult who was a healthcare worker with PCR-confirmed SARS-CoV-2 infection or an uninfected control (not recorded which).

The chain is built from TRBV27 and TRBJ2-7, with a tentative D call TRBD1 (6 bases). V dropped 6 bases and J dropped 0 bases, with 15 bases sitting between them. Germline V gene sequence: CDR1 MNHEY, CDR2 SMNVEV (reference sequence). The CDR3 loop spans 15 amino acids. CDR3 in DNA: TGTGCCAGCAGCCTACGTGTGGGGGCCTCCTACGAGCAGTACTTC. Its translation: CASSLRVGASYEQYF.

The sample holds many counts of this clonotype. V gene TRBV6-4 combines with J gene TRBJ1-2; D not resolved. V dropped 2 bases and J dropped 8 bases, with 18 bases sitting between them. The CDR3 loop spans 15 amino acids. Germline V gives CDR1 MRHNA, CDR2 SNTAGT. This chain's CDR3 is CASSDNGLGRYGYTF. DNA of the CDR3: TGTGCCAGCAGTGACAACGGTTTGGGTAGATACGGCTACACCTTC.

Here the CDR3 DNA reads TGTGCCACCAGTGCCAACTCTCCCAGCACTGAAGCTTTCTTT. This gives the protein CATSANSPSTEAFF. The genes are TRBV24-1 and TRBJ1-1; D not certain. The germline V and J ends were trimmed by 5 bases and 4 bases, with 13 bases remaining between them. The CDR3 spans 14 residues. The germline gives CDR1 KGHDR, CDR2 SFDVKD.

This clonotype was found a few times. In DNA, the CDR3 is TGTGCCAGCAGCCTAAACCGAGGGGTTAACTACGAGCAGTACTTC. Protein sequence: CASSLNRGVNYEQYF. This chain joins TRBV7-2 and TRBJ2-7; D assignment may be TRBD1 or TRBD2 (5 bases each). CDR1 SGHTA and CDR2 FQGNSA come from the germline V gene. CDR3 length: 15 residues. V dropped 5 bases and J dropped 3 bases, with 17 bases sitting between them.

In its sample, this clonotype was seen a few times. V gene TRBV29-1 combines with J gene TRBJ2-7; D remains unclear. Germline V lookup: CDR1 SQVTM, CDR2 ANQGSEA. The CDR3 loop spans 12 amino acids. Trimming took off 7 bases at V and 4 bases at J, with 14 bases between the two ends. The CDR3 spells CSAKKTNYEQYF. The CDR3 nucleotides are TGCAGCGCCAAAAAAACGAATTACGAGCAGTACTTC.

To note about this clonotype: One junction end disagrees with the germline gene, perhaps due to a read error. This chain connects TRBV10-3 to TRBJ2-2; 7 bases map to TRBD2. The CDR3 is made up of 14 amino acids. Germline CDR1 ENHRY, CDR2 SYGVKD. The DNA of the CDR3 is TGTACCATCAGTGAGCTGAGCGGGGCCGGGGAGCTGTTTTTT. It yields the protein CTISELSGAGELFF.

This clonotype was recorded at least ten times. The genes are TRBV7-2 and TRBJ2-7; TRBD1 or TRBD2 may be the D gene (5 bases each). Germline values: CDR1 SGHTA, CDR2 FQGNSA. Trimming stripped 1 base from V and 2 bases from J, with 15 bases between. The CDR3 is made up of 16 amino acids. The CDR3 protein is CASSLDAGGRPYEQYF. DNA of the CDR3: TGTGCCAGCAGCTTAGATGCTGGGGGACGGCCCTACGAGCAGTACTTC.

The rearrangement joins TRBV2 to TRBJ2-2; no clear D gene. This CDR3 is built from 13 residues. Trimming cost V 7 bases and J 1 base, with 7 bases left between them. Germline V lookup: CDR1 SNHLY, CDR2 FYNNEI. This CDR3 reads CASTTVNTGELFF. CDR3 coding DNA: TGTGCCAGCACAACCGTGAACACCGGGGAGCTGTTTTTT.

This clonotype was detected only a few times. J is TRBJ2-1 and V is TRBV7-9; D gene ambiguous. Per the germline V gene, CDR1 is SEHNR and CDR2 is FQNEAQ (reference sequence). The CDR3 is 14 amino acids. V lost 0 bases, J lost 3 bases, and 6 bases lay in between. CDR3 in DNA: TGTGCCAGCAGCTTAGCTGAAAGCTACAATGAGCAGTTCTTC. Its protein is CASSLAESYNEQFF.

As to this clonotype: One end of the junction does not line up with germline, which may come from a read error. V is TRBV12-3 or TRBV12-4 and J is TRBJ2-2; 8 nucleotides align to TRBD2. This CDR3 is built from 16 residues. The CDR3 sequence is CVSRRSAGGNTGELFF. CDR3 DNA: TGTGTCAGCCGAAGAAGCGCGGGGGGCAACACCGGGGAGCTGTTTTTT.

This clonotype was observed once. This is likely a read error, given that the CDR3 carries no conserved phenylalanine or tryptophan at its end. The gene calls are TRBV5-1 and TRBJ2-3; D is undetermined. The CDR3 sequence is 15 residues long. CDR1 SGHRS and CDR2 YFSETQ come from the germline V gene. The V end lost 0 bases, the J end lost 2 bases, and 10 bases lay between the germline ends. CDR3 amino acids: CASSLADTSTDTQYS. The DNA of the CDR3 is TGCGCCAGCAGCTTGGCCGACACCTCCACAGATACGCAGTATTCT.

The chain recombines TRBV12-2 with TRBJ1-4. TRBV12-2 is a pseudogene segment. This CDR3 comprises 16 residues. CDR3 sequence reads: CASRFDLAQSRGKLFF. The CDR3, as DNA: TGTGCAAGTCGCTTCGACTTAGCCCAGAGCCGTGGGAAACTGTTTTTT.

J is TRBJ1-5 and V is TRBV6-1; D is unclear. Germline CDR1 reads MNHNS; CDR2 reads SASEGT. CDR3 length equals 15 residues. V was pared by 4 bases and J by 1 base, with 11 bases between. The CDR3 nucleotides read TGTGCCAGCAGTGGGCTCCCCTCGAGCAATCAGCCCCAGCATTTT. Amino acid sequence: CASSGLPSSNQPQHF.

The chain couples TRBV6-5 to TRBJ1-1; no clear D gene. Trimming stripped 0 bases from V and 4 bases from J, with 12 bases between. CDR1 and CDR2 from the germline V gene are MNHEY and SVGAGI. This CDR3 contains 15 residues. The CDR3, as DNA: TGTGCCAGCAGTTACTCCGGACTAGGGAGCACTGAAGCTTTCTTT. It encodes CASSYSGLGSTEAFF.

The sample holds a few counts of this clonotype. The chain uses TRBV6-6 and TRBJ1-2; D is perhaps TRBD1 (5 bases). CDR1 is MNHNY and CDR2 is SVGAGI in the germline V gene (reference sequence). Trimming pared 4 bases from V and 2 bases from J, leaving 8 bases between. The CDR3 spans 13 residues. CDR3 protein: CASSSGRNYGYTF. In DNA, the CDR3 is TGTGCCAGCAGTTCGGGACGGAACTATGGCTACACCTTC.

This clonotype was seen only a few times. This chain links TRBV6-1 with TRBJ2-7; 9 bases align to TRBD1. V was pared by 8 bases and J by 4 bases, with 9 bases of the junction left unmatched. CDR3 length: 14 amino acids. Germline values: CDR1 MNHNS, CDR2 SASEGT. CDR3 in amino acids: CASEPGQGGYEQYF. The DNA for the CDR3 is TGTGCCAGCGAGCCGGGACAGGGCGGGTACGAGCAGTACTTC.

This clonotype has just a few counts. The rearrangement links TRBV11-2 to TRBJ2-7, with 11 positions matching TRBD2. Germline CDR1 and CDR2: SGHAT and FQNNGV. The junction had 3 bases not matched to a gene; V was cut back by 5 bases and J by 3 bases. CDR3 length equals 14 residues. CDR3 DNA: TGTGCCAGCAGCCCCGGGACTAGCGGCTACGAGCAGTACTTC. Protein: CASSPGTSGYEQYF.

This chain links TRBV5-5 with TRBJ1-4; TRBD1 might be the D (5 bases). Germline loops: CDR1 SGHKS, CDR2 YYEKEE (reference sequence). V lost 0 bases and J lost 4, with 10 bases in between. The CDR3 extends over 15 amino acids. The CDR3 DNA reads TGTGCCAGCAGCTTGGCGGACACCTTTAATGAAAAACTGTTTTTT. Amino acid sequence: CASSLADTFNEKLFF.

The chain uses TRBV29-1 and TRBJ2-5; 8 bases match TRBD2. V trimming: 2 bases; J trimming: 6 bases; junction bases outside the gene matches: 8. The CDR3 contains 14 residues. CDR1 is SQVTM and CDR2 is ANQGSEA in the germline V gene. This CDR3 reads CSVERGGQMKTQYF. The CDR3, as DNA: TGCAGCGTTGAACGGGGGGGTCAGATGAAGACCCAGTACTTC.

The table lists this clonotype with many counts. This chain links TRBV19 with TRBJ2-7; TRBD1 or TRBD2 may be the D gene (6 bases each). There are 16 residues in the CDR3. CDR1 and CDR2 from the germline V gene are LNHDA and SQIVND (reference sequence). Between the trimmed V and J ends, which lost 7 bases and 2 bases, there was a span of 21 bases. The CDR3 DNA is TGTGCCAGTACCACCGGGGGTCCAGGGGCTGCCTACGAGCAGTACTTC. This codes for CASTTGGPGAAYEQYF.